This T cell receptor beta chain emerged from a study of cytotoxic CD8 clonotypes in ibrutinib-treated CLL. For the study at large: Samples had a mean of approximately 260,000 productive templates and 94,082 productive rearrangements. Findings and limits, study-wide: Clonality went higher at ibrutinib response and then dropped back toward baseline at progression. Public clonotypes were uncommon and contracted or stayed stable on treatment.

This CDR3 comprises 14 residues. Trimming at V came to 5 bases and at J to 4 bases, leaving 6 bases not matched to a gene. Germline V gene sequence: CDR1 SGHTA, CDR2 FQGNSA. Using immunoSEQ multiplex PCR, the repertoire was profiled, and TCRdb retains in-frame clones only, with some absent. The table includes approximately 190,000 clones, about four fifths detected once. Approximately 1.9 micrograms of genomic DNA, which was extracted from cryopreserved PBMCs, served as the material used for the TCR beta libraries. As for this clone: Its cognate antigen is unknown.

J is TRBJ2-3 and V is TRBV7-2; 7 positions agree with TRBD1. This specimen consisted of PBMCs, obtained after 12 months of ibrutinib treatment. This TCR came from a human donor with chronic lymphocytic leukemia. Written as DNA, the CDR3 is TGTGCCAGCAGCCCCCGACAGGGCCCAGATACGCAGTATTTT. This encodes CASSPRQGPDTQYF.